This TCR beta chain was sequenced for a study of blood T cell repertoires in COVID-19. Study-wide background: Researchers got acute and convalescent COVID-19 samples from the United States, Italy and Spain. Sample material is recorded as cDNA or gDNA derived from T cells, B-cell-depleted T cells, or PBMCs.

Enrolled during active infection, Seattle patients were then followed longitudinally. In the authors' methods: Amplification from reference gene primers served as the basis for estimated nucleated cell counts. The table came from immunoSEQ multiplex PCR; TCRdb's copy has only in-frame clones and leaves some out. V, J and clone size reflect that table, while D and trimming were determined from the DNA. In the table there are roughly 120,000 clones, 90% of which are singletons. The length of the CDR3 is 11 residues. Germline V gene data show CDR1 as KGHSH and CDR2 as LQKENI. V gave up 5 bases and J gave up 4 bases, with 6 bases separating them.

This receptor was taken from a woman aged 55-69 years with COVID-19, enrolled during active disease. Sequencing was performed on peripheral blood. The chain couples TRBV18 to TRBJ2-7; D is uncertain. The CDR3 region is CASSARYEQYF. CDR3 sequence (DNA): TGTGCCAGCTCAGCGAGGTACGAGCAGTACTTC.